This T cell receptor (beta chain) emerged from a study of blood T cells in healthy people across ages. A second about 6 to 12 cycle PCR used barcoded and J-beta primers. TCRdb passed the 5' RACE reads through MiXCR, listing each CDR3 protein once. The repertoire holds 550,000 to 800,000 distinct CDR3 sequences, with about 30% as singletons. This clonotype was observed many times. The germline V gene encodes CDR1 DFQATT and CDR2 SNEGSKA (reference sequence). Trimming at V came to 6 bases and at J to 3 bases, leaving 8 bases not matched to a gene. CDR3 size: 14 residues. The specimen sequenced was blood. The chain has TRBV20-1 and TRBJ2-1, with 7 bases identical to TRBD1. This TCR was recovered from a woman over 75 in good health. The CDR3 DNA is TGCAGTGCCATTGAGACAGGGCTCTACAATGAGCAGTTCTTC. This sequence encodes CSAIETGLYNEQFF.